What follows are 9 T cell receptor beta chains derived from one specimen sequenced in a study of early T cells in non-severe SARS-CoV-2 infection. One entry per CDR3 protein, called by TCRdb with MiXCR from the 5' RACE reads. The sample lists about 80,000 distinct CDR3 sequences; less than 20% were seen once. Specimen: whole blood. The source is an adult who was a healthcare worker with PCR-confirmed SARS-CoV-2 infection or an uninfected control (not recorded which).

The rearrangement links TRBV7-6 to TRBJ2-3, with 9 bases identical to TRBD2. Trimming took 5 bases from V and 2 from J; bases not matched to a gene: 5. This CDR3 is 15 amino acids long. Germline loops: CDR1 SGHVS, CDR2 FNYEAQ. CDR3 DNA sequence: TGTGCCAGCAGCGTCGCGGGGGGGCTCACAGATACGCAGTATTTT. Translating it yields CASSVAGGLTDTQYF.

The V call is TRBV27, the J call TRBJ2-7; possible D gene TRBD1, 6 bases. There are 13 residues in the CDR3. The germline V gene has CDR1 MNHEY and CDR2 SMNVEV (reference sequence). The V end was cut by 6 bases, the J end by 8 bases, with 17 bases between. In nucleotides, the CDR3 is TGTGCCAGCAGCCCTACAGGGTGGGAGAAGCAGTACTTC. The encoded protein is CASSPTGWEKQYF.

V gene TRBV6-5 combines with J gene TRBJ1-4; TRBD1 aligns across 7 bases. The length of the CDR3 is 16 residues. Germline CDR1 MNHEY, CDR2 SVGAGI. The V gene end was trimmed by 5 bases and the J gene end by 3 bases; junction bases not matched to a gene: 9. The CDR3 nucleotides read TGTGCCAGCAGTGACGGGACAGCGCAAGCTAATGAAAAACTGTTTTTT. This sequence encodes CASSDGTAQANEKLFF.

This sequence joins TRBV24-1 and TRBJ2-3; possibly TRBD1 for D (7 bases). V was cut by 8 bases and J by 9 bases, with 17 bases left in between. This CDR3 contains 13 residues. Per germline, CDR1 KGHDR and CDR2 SFDVKD. CDR3 loop: CATTDRVGGTQYF. The CDR3 DNA reads TGTGCCACCACCGACAGGGTCGGAGGGACGCAGTATTTT.

The chain carries TRBV24-1 and TRBJ2-2, with D possibly matching TRBD1 (6 bases). Germline V gene lookup returns CDR1 KGHDR and CDR2 SFDVKD. This CDR3 is 15 amino acids long. V lost 3 bases to trimming and J lost 4 bases, with 11 bases between them. The CDR3 is CATSDTQGPTGELFF. The CDR3 DNA is TGTGCCACCAGTGATACACAGGGCCCCACCGGGGAGCTGTTTTTT.

This clonotype was seen more than once but under ten times. The CDR3 is CSVGNGGAYEQYF. The CDR3, as DNA: TGCAGCGTCGGGAATGGGGGAGCCTACGAGCAGTACTTC. The gene calls are TRBV29-1 and TRBJ2-7, with D possibly being TRBD1 or TRBD2 (5 bases each). The germline V and J ends were trimmed by 6 bases and 2 bases, with 14 bases remaining between them. CDR1 and CDR2 (germline): SQVTM, ANQGSEA. This CDR3 region has 13 residues.

V is TRBV28 and J is TRBJ1-2; the D gene is possibly TRBD1 (6 bases). CDR1 and CDR2 (germline): MDHEN, SYDVKM. The CDR3 sequence is 15 residues long. Trimming took off 5 bases at V and 2 bases at J, with 15 bases between the two ends. The CDR3 DNA sequence: TGTGCCAGCAGTGGCGCCTCGACAGGAAACTATGGCTACACCTTC. Its protein product is CASSGASTGNYGYTF.

This clonotype has a handful of counts. J is TRBJ1-6 and V is TRBV12-3 or TRBV12-4; D gene ambiguous. V was trimmed by 4 bases and J by 7 bases, leaving 11 bases between them. The CDR3 is made up of 14 amino acids. This CDR3 is CASSSGRVNSPLHF. The CDR3 coding sequence is TGTGCCAGCAGTTCCGGCCGGGTAAATTCACCCCTCCACTTT.

This clonotype was seen more than once but under ten times. The rearrangement joins TRBV6-5 to TRBJ2-1; D not certain. The CDR3 is made up of 16 amino acids. Germline V gives CDR1 MNHEY, CDR2 SVGAGI. Deletions cut 0 bases from V and 2 bases from J, with 11 bases between. The CDR3 region is CASSYSGGIPYNEQFF. Here the CDR3 DNA reads TGTGCCAGCAGTTACTCAGGCGGAATACCCTACAATGAGCAGTTCTTC.